This is a list of T cell receptor beta chains from one sample in a study of shared clonotypes between healthy human individuals. The table came from immunoSEQ multiplex PCR; TCRdb's copy has only in-frame clones and leaves some out. The sample holds about 960,000 clones, roughly 72% seen once. The specimen was memory CD4+ T cells sorted from blood. The receptors here all came from a young man in good health. CDR3s leave out the opening cysteine and the closing phenylalanine or tryptophan. Rows may omit the clone size; those that give it use once, few, many or a size class.

.	TRBV11-2	TRBJ2-7	ASSPLHEQY
few	TRBV30	TRBJ2-3	AWSRSSVTDTQY
.	TRBV10-3	TRBJ2-7	AISESILQGVRYEQY
.	TRBV29-1	TRBJ2-3	SASGGPSTDTQY
once	TRBV28	TRBJ2-1	ASLFLGGKYNEQF
few	TRBV7-8	TRBJ2-7	ASSFGTGGPEQY
.	TRBV4-3	TRBJ1-6	ASSQDGQGSSPLH
.	TRBV7-2	TRBJ1-2	ASSLRDSGRPFNYGYT
.	TRBV7-2	TRBJ2-5	ASSPSGSGAQETQY
.	TRBV28	TRBJ2-1	ASTAESGGAGNEQF
.	TRBV28	TRBJ1-1	ASSPIGVSGTEAF
many	TRBV27	TRBJ1-5	ASSLSGPPGTAYSNQPQH
.	TRBV18	TRBJ2-7	ASSLGQGSSYEQY
.	TRBV7-9	TRBJ2-1	ASSRGGLAYNEQF
.	TRBV27	TRBJ1-4	ASTERWEATNEKLF
.	TRBV5-1	TRBJ2-1	ASSLESGSYNEQF
.	TRBV7-2	TRBJ2-7	ASRKSLAGVDEQY
.	TRBV11-2	TRBJ1-2	ASSREGGGYT
many	TRBV7-2	TRBJ2-7	ASSFGRTYEQY
.	TRBV19	TRBJ2-3	ASSIASGGTDTQY
.	TRBV19	TRBJ1-2	ASSPFATNYGYT
.	TRBV6-1	TRBJ1-1	ASSEAYTEAF
once	TRBV7-2	TRBJ1-3	ASSFSPDSGNTIY
.	TRBV18	TRBJ2-7	ASSPTSGSSYEQY
.	TRBV10-2	TRBJ2-3	ASSDAGTSGMDTQY
.	TRBV28	TRBJ1-4	ASSTDRGSEKLF
.	TRBV4-3	TRBJ1-6	ASSQDRDWGPGHSPLH
.	TRBV18	TRBJ2-1	ASSRDNPFIEQF
.	TRBV2	TRBJ2-7	ASSGTGGRYEQY
few	TRBV5-1	TRBJ1-1	ASSLVQGAEAF
.	TRBV30	TRBJ2-7	AWTRGTYEQY